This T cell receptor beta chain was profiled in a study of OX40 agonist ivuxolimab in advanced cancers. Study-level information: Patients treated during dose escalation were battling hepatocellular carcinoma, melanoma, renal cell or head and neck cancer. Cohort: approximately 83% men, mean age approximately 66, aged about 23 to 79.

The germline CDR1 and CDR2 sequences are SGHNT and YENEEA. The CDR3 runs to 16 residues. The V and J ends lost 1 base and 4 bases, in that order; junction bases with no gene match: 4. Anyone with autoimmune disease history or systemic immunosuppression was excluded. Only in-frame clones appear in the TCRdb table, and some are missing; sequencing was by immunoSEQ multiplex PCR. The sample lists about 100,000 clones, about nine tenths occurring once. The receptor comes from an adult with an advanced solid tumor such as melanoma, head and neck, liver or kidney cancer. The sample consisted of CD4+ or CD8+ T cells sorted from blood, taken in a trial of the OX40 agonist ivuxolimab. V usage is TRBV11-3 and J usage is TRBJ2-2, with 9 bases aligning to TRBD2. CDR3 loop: CASSLALAGLTGELFF. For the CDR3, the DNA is TGTGCCAGCAGCTTAGCACTAGCGGGTCTCACCGGGGAGCTGTTTTTT.